Listed below are T cell receptor beta chains from one sample, sequenced in a study of OX40 agonist ivuxolimab in advanced cancers. Profiled with immunoSEQ multiplex PCR; TCRdb holds only in-frame clones, not every one. The sample comprises 60,000 or so clones, 85% to 95% of which are singletons, and 15% to 20% rests with the top ten. Sequenced here: CD4+ or CD8+ T cells sorted from blood, sampled in a trial of the OX40 agonist ivuxolimab. The receptors here all came from an adult with an advanced solid tumor such as melanoma, head and neck, liver or kidney cancer. Both conserved end residues are part of each CDR3. Fields, in order: V gene, J gene, D gene, CDR3 DNA, CDR3 protein. D genes are given only for firm matches.

V gene: TRBV28; J gene: TRBJ2-7; D gene: -; CDR3 DNA: TGTGCCAGCAGTTTAGATCGGCTGGCAGAGTACTACGAGCAGTACTTC; CDR3 protein: CASSLDRLAEYYEQYF
V gene: TRBV15; J gene: TRBJ2-1; D gene: -; CDR3 DNA: TGTGCCACCAGCAGAGATGCCAGCAATGAGCAGTTCTTC; CDR3 protein: CATSRDASNEQFF
V gene: TRBV11-2; J gene: TRBJ2-7; D gene: TRBD1; CDR3 DNA: TGTGCCAGCAGCCCACAGGGGGTCGAATCCTACGAGCAGTACTTC; CDR3 protein: CASSPQGVESYEQYF
V gene: TRBV4-1; J gene: TRBJ1-5; D gene: TRBD1; CDR3 DNA: TGCGCCAGCAGCCAAGATCAACAGGGGGCGCGTAGCAATCAGCCCCAGCATTTT; CDR3 protein: CASSQDQQGARSNQPQHF
V gene: TRBV27; J gene: TRBJ2-2; D gene: TRBD2; CDR3 DNA: TGTGCCAGCAGTTTATCGGCCGTCCGGGCGGGAGCCTACACCGGGGAGCTGTTTTTT; CDR3 protein: CASSLSAVRAGAYTGELFF
V gene: TRBV9; J gene: TRBJ2-1; D gene: -; CDR3 DNA: TGTGCCAGCAGCCTAGTGTCTAATGAGCAGTTCTTC; CDR3 protein: CASSLVSNEQFF
V gene: TRBV7-9; J gene: TRBJ2-7; D gene: TRBD2; CDR3 DNA: TGTGCCAGCAGCTCCGGACTAGCGGGATTCGGAGGCTACGAGCAGTACTTC; CDR3 protein: CASSSGLAGFGGYEQYF
V gene: TRBV9; J gene: TRBJ2-1; D gene: -; CDR3 DNA: TGTGCCAGCAGCCGTTATGGGCGGATGAACTCCTACAATGAGCAGTTCTTC; CDR3 protein: CASSRYGRMNSYNEQFF
V gene: TRBV5-8; J gene: TRBJ2-7; D gene: TRBD1; CDR3 DNA: TGTGCCAGCAGCTCCATGTCAGGGGGATTCTACGAGCAGTACTTC; CDR3 protein: CASSSMSGGFYEQYF
V gene: TRBV18; J gene: TRBJ1-4; D gene: TRBD1; CDR3 DNA: TGTGCCAGCTCACCGACAGGGGGGGAGACTAATGAAAAACTGTTTTTT; CDR3 protein: CASSPTGGETNEKLFF
V gene: TRBV27; J gene: TRBJ1-1; D gene: -; CDR3 DNA: TGTGCCAGCAGTCCTACCGGCTTCCCCGCGCTGCGGGCCACTGAAGCTTTCTTT; CDR3 protein: CASSPTGFPALRATEAFF
V gene: TRBV27; J gene: TRBJ2-1; D gene: TRBD2; CDR3 DNA: TGTGCCAGCAGACGACTAGCTGGAGGGAACGCTGAGCAGTTCTTC; CDR3 protein: CASRRLAGGNAEQFF
V gene: TRBV5-6; J gene: TRBJ1-2; D gene: TRBD1; CDR3 DNA: TGTGCCAGCAGCCAGGGGGGGAGAGACAGGGCCCATGGCTACACCTTC; CDR3 protein: CASSQGGRDRAHGYTF
V gene: TRBV27; J gene: TRBJ1-1; D gene: -; CDR3 DNA: TGTGCCAGCAGTCCGGGGGTTATGAACACTGAAGCTTTCTTT; CDR3 protein: CASSPGVMNTEAFF
V gene: TRBV9; J gene: TRBJ2-2; D gene: TRBD2; CDR3 DNA: TGTGCCAGCGCCGGAGGACTAGTTAGACACACCGGGGAGCTGTTTTTT; CDR3 protein: CASAGGLVRHTGELFF
V gene: TRBV5-1; J gene: TRBJ2-5; D gene: -; CDR3 DNA: TGCGCCAGCAGCTTTGGGGAGACCCAGTACTTC; CDR3 protein: CASSFGETQYF
V gene: TRBV19; J gene: TRBJ1-4; D gene: -; CDR3 DNA: TGTGCCAGTAGTATAGGGAGGGGGTCAGGGAATGAAAAACTGTTTTTT; CDR3 protein: CASSIGRGSGNEKLFF
V gene: TRBV2; J gene: TRBJ1-6; D gene: TRBD1; CDR3 DNA: TGTGCCAGCAGTGGACAGGGAATTGATGGTTCACCCCTCCACTTT; CDR3 protein: CASSGQGIDGSPLHF